The 21 T cell receptor beta chains below come from one sample, sequenced in a study of regulatory T cells in long-lasting Graves disease. Time point in this sample: newly diagnosed GD, antithyroid drugs for less than 3 months. Construction of the TCR library relied on RNA isolated from PBMCs. Arm-PCR with iRepertoire HTBI primers amplified the CDR3 regions for these TCR beta libraries. TCRdb re-called the multiplex PCR reads with MiXCR, one entry per CDR3 protein. The sample yields almost 450,000 distinct CDR3 sequences, roughly 15% seen once. This same sample was also taken into another study, of T cells in Graves' hyperthyroidism and ophthalmopathy.

The source material was peripheral blood mononuclear cells (PBMCs), sampled at new diagnosis, from a patient treated with antithyroid drugs. Receptors originate from a woman in her thirties with Graves disease.

The J gene is TRBJ2-5, the V gene TRBV6-2 or TRBV6-3, with a tentative D call TRBD1 (5 bases). V lost 6 bases and J lost 5, with 13 bases in between. The CDR3 has 13 amino acids. The germline CDR1 and CDR2 sequences are MNHEY and SVGEGT. CDR3 in DNA: TGTGCCAGCAGCCCAGGGTTAAGGGAGACCCAGTACTTC. Translated, it gives CASSPGLRETQYF.

The chain recombines TRBV5-6 with TRBJ1-6; 8 nucleotides match TRBD1. Germline-derived CDR1 and CDR2 are SGHDT and YYEEEE. J lost 10 bases, V lost 3 bases, and 15 bases had no gene match. The length of the CDR3 is 17 residues. CDR3 DNA sequence: TGTGCCAGCAGCTCGGTGTTTCGACAGGGGTCAGGGTCACCCCTCCACTTT. Translation: CASSSVFRQGSGSPLHF.

The CDR3 bases are TGTGCCAGCAGCTTGTTGGGTTCGTCGGGGGACAATCAGCCCCAGCATTTT. Its protein product is CASSLLGSSGDNQPQHF. The rearrangement links TRBV5-6 to TRBJ1-5, with D possibly TRBD1 on 5 matching bases. The CDR3 loop spans 17 amino acids. V lost 1 base, J lost 3 bases, and 17 bases lay in between. Germline V CDR1 and CDR2: SGHDT, YYEEEE.

This clonotype was counted only a few times. The rearrangement links TRBV20-1 to TRBJ1-2, with D perhaps matching TRBD1 (5 bases). Germline V gives CDR1 DFQATT, CDR2 SNEGSKA (reference sequence). The CDR3 consists of 14 residues. V lost 6 bases and J 5 bases, leaving 19 bases between the germline ends. The CDR3 is CSAGGGSVWYGYTF. CDR3 nucleotides: TGCAGTGCGGGTGGGGGGAGTGTTTGGTATGGCTACACCTTC.

This clonotype came up a few times. The V gene is TRBV5-5, the J gene TRBJ1-1, with D uncertain. Looked up from germline, CDR1 is SGHKS and CDR2 is YYEKEE (reference sequence). The CDR3 has 16 residues. With 5 bases removed from V and 1 base from J, the gap between germline ends came to 18 bases. The CDR3 sequence is CASRPLGAGKNTEAFF. In DNA, the CDR3 is TGTGCCAGCAGACCCCTCGGAGCGGGTAAGAACACTGAAGCTTTCTTT.

The chain carries TRBV11-2 and TRBJ1-2; D ambiguous. This CDR3 region has 14 residues. Germline values: CDR1 SGHAT, CDR2 FQNNGV. Deletions cut 5 bases from V and 6 bases from J, with 16 bases between. The CDR3 DNA reads as TGTGCCAGCAGCCTAGGGAGCCAGGTGAATGGCTACACCTTC. It specifies CASSLGSQVNGYTF.

Ten or more counts support this clonotype. The chain links TRBV15 to TRBJ2-7; no definite D call. V lost 0 bases, J lost 3 bases, and 12 bases lay in between. This CDR3 is built from 15 residues. Germline V gene data show CDR1 as LNHNV and CDR2 as YYDKDF (reference sequence). The CDR3 protein is CATSREGRRNYEQYF. CDR3 DNA sequence: TGTGCCACCAGCAGAGAGGGCCGACGAAACTACGAGCAGTACTTC.

The V gene is TRBV19, the J gene TRBJ1-1, with a tentative D call TRBD1 (6 bases). The V end was cut by 0 bases, the J end by 2 bases, with 19 bases between. The CDR3 runs to 18 residues. Germline V gene data show CDR1 as LNHDA and CDR2 as SQIVND (reference sequence). CDR3 sequence reads: CASSIDHVITGINTEAFF. The CDR3 DNA sequence: TGTGCCAGTAGTATAGATCACGTTATAACAGGGATCAACACTGAAGCTTTCTTT. Complete variable domain (other parts from reference TRBV19 and TRBJ1-1): DGGITQSPKYLFRKEGQNVTLSCEQNLNHDAMYWYRQDPGQGLRLIYYSQIVNDFQKGDIAEGYSVSREKKESFPLTVTSAQKNPTAFYLCASSIDHVITGINTEAFFGQGTRLTVV.

A note on this clonotype: This may come from a read error, since a much larger clone is one base off. The chain employs TRBV9 and TRBJ1-4, with D perhaps matching TRBD1 (5 bases). V lost 4 bases and J 7 bases, leaving 14 bases between the germline ends. The CDR3 is 14 residues long. CDR1 SGDLS and CDR2 YYNGEE come from the germline V gene. Here the CDR3 reads CASSIGAWGEKLFF. DNA of the CDR3: TGTGCCAGCAGCATAGGGGCGTGGGGTGAAAAACTGTTTTTT.

This chain uses TRBV29-1 with TRBJ2-7; TRBD2 agrees at 7 bases. Trimming took 2 bases from V and 1 from J; bases not matched to a gene: 2. Germline V gives CDR1 SQVTM, CDR2 ANQGSEA. The CDR3 contains 13 residues. The CDR3 region is CSVEREGSYEQYF. DNA of the CDR3: TGCAGCGTTGAAAGGGAGGGTTCCTACGAGCAGTACTTC.

This clonotype has a count of ten or more. This chain connects TRBV28 to TRBJ1-5; TRBD1 aligns across 7 bases. After removal of 6 bases from V and 6 bases from J, the junction contained 2 bases not matched to a gene. Germline V lookup: CDR1 MDHEN, CDR2 SYDVKM. This CDR3 is 12 amino acids long. DNA for the CDR3: TGTGCCAGCAGCTCAGGGGGTCAGCCCCAGCATTTT. This sequence encodes CASSSGGQPQHF.

This clonotype was seen a few times. J is TRBJ1-2 and V is TRBV20-1; 11 nucleotides align to TRBD1. V lost 4 bases and J lost 6; bases outside the gene matches: 16. The length of the CDR3 is 17 residues. CDR1 and CDR2 (germline): DFQATT, SNEGSKA (reference sequence). As DNA, the CDR3 is TGCAGTGCTATCAACCACTCCGGGACAGGGGGAAAGGATGGCTACACCTTC. The encoded protein is CSAINHSGTGGKDGYTF.

This clonotype was seen repeatedly, ten times or more. The J gene is TRBJ1-2, the V gene TRBV13; TRBD1 matches 7 bases. Trimming cost V 1 base and J 7 bases; bases outside gene matches: 18. The CDR3 spans 18 residues. Germline loops: CDR1 PRHDT, CDR2 FYEKMQ (reference sequence). The CDR3 DNA is TGTGCCAGCAGCTTAGCCGGCCGATCGGGAGGGGGCTTAGCTGGCTACACCTTC. It translates to CASSLAGRSGGGLAGYTF.

The table lists this clonotype with a few counts. Compared with germline, one end of the junction differs, possibly owing to a read error. The gene calls are TRBV7-9 and TRBJ2-1, with D possibly being TRBD1 (6 bases). This CDR3 region has 15 residues. Germline CDR1 is SEHNR and CDR2 is FQNEAQ (reference sequence). As DNA, the CDR3 is TGTGCCAGCAGCTTCCTTGGGGGCCCCTACAATGAGCAGTCCTTC. It is translated as CASSFLGGPYNEQSF.

This clonotype showed up many times. The J gene is TRBJ1-1, the V gene TRBV15, with TRBD1 matching over 8 bases. The CDR3 spans 15 residues. Germline V gives CDR1 LNHNV, CDR2 YYDKDF (reference sequence). V trimming: 4 bases; J trimming: 4 bases; junction bases outside the gene matches: 8. CDR3 sequence (DNA): TGTGCCACCAGCACAAGACAGGGGAAGGGCACTGAAGCTTTCTTT. Protein sequence: CATSTRQGKGTEAFF.

The chain is built from TRBV5-1 and TRBJ2-3; D ambiguous. Looked up from germline, CDR1 is SGHRS and CDR2 is YFSETQ. There are 16 residues in the CDR3. V gave up 0 bases and J gave up 0 bases, with 11 bases separating them. CDR3 DNA: TGCGCCAGCAGCTTGGCGGGCAGTGCTAGCACAGATACGCAGTATTTT. Protein product: CASSLAGSASTDTQYF.

This clonotype was observed at least ten times. The chain is built from TRBV20-1 and TRBJ2-7; TRBD1 or TRBD2 may be the D gene (5 bases each). CDR1 is DFQATT and CDR2 is SNEGSKA in the germline V gene (reference sequence). This CDR3 comprises 13 residues. CDR3 in amino acids: CSEGRALGYEQYF. In DNA, the CDR3 is TGCAGCGAGGGGCGGGCCCTAGGCTACGAGCAGTACTTC.

This clonotype was picked up one time. A much larger clone sits a single nucleotide away, making a read error possible. The chain carries TRBV7-9 and TRBJ2-1, with 12 bases matching TRBD2. The CDR3 loop spans 18 amino acids. Per germline, CDR1 SEHNR and CDR2 FQNEAQ (reference sequence). The CDR3 reads CASSSPGLAGYSRNDQFF. The DNA of the CDR3 is TGTGCCAGCAGCTCCCCGGGACTAGCGGGTTACTCCCGCAATGATCAGTTCTTC. The whole variable domain, remainder taken from reference TRBV7-9 and TRBJ2-1, is DTGVSQNPRHKITKRGQNVTFRCDPISEHNRLYWYRQTLGQGPEFLTYFQNEAQLEKSRLLSDRFSAERPKGSFSTLEIQRTEQGDSAMYLCASSSPGLAGYSRNDQFFGPGTRLTVL.

Comments on this clonotype: This may be a read error, as it is one base from a much larger clone. The genes are TRBV6-5 and TRBJ2-1, with TRBD2 identical over 9 bases. The CDR3 totals 16 residues. V trimming: 4 bases; J trimming: 2 bases; junction bases outside the gene matches: 6. Germline V lookup: CDR1 MNHEY, CDR2 SVGAGI. CDR3 in amino acids: CASSFRREGPYNEQFF. The CDR3 DNA follows: TGTGCCAGCAGTTTCCGGCGGGAGGGCCCCTACAATGAGCAGTTCTTC.

This clonotype was seen many times. CDR3 nucleotide sequence: TGTGCCAGCACCGACACTACCTACAATGAGCAGTTCTTC. Amino acids: CASTDTTYNEQFF. V usage is TRBV2 and J usage is TRBJ2-1; D ambiguous. V was clipped by 7 bases and J by 2 bases, with 9 bases between them. Germline CDR1 and CDR2: SNHLY and FYNNEI. The CDR3 has 13 amino acids.

Points on this clonotype: This may be a read error: a much more frequent sequence differs by one nucleotide. The J gene is TRBJ1-4, the V gene TRBV20-1, with D possibly TRBD1 on 5 matching bases. Germline V CDR1 and CDR2: DFQATT, SNEGSKA (reference sequence). Trimming took off 7 bases at V and 12 bases at J, with 18 bases between the two ends. CDR3 length: 12 residues. In DNA form, the CDR3 reads TGCAGTGGAAGGGGCAGTCGGGAAGAACTGTTTTTT. The encoded protein is CSGRGSREELFF.